Presented here are 2 T cell receptor beta chains from one specimen sequenced in a study of shared clonotypes between healthy human individuals. Here immunoSEQ multiplex PCR was the method, and the copy in TCRdb shows in-frame clones only, minus some. The table records 2 million to 2.5 million clones, more than 90% of them present only once. Source material: naive CD4+ T cells sorted from blood. The subset is: CD45RA+ positively selected. The receptors stem from a man aged 18 to 30 in good health.

Points on this clone: The junction does not match germline at one end; this may be a read error. This rearrangement joins TRBV11-2 to TRBJ2-1, with D possibly being TRBD2 (5 bases). The germline CDR1 and CDR2 sequences are SGHAT and FQNNGV. There are 16 residues in the CDR3. For the CDR3, the DNA is TGCGCCAGCAGCTTTAGTGGAGGAAAATCCTACAATGAGCAGTTCTTC. Its protein product is CASSFSGGKSYNEQFF.

V usage is TRBV5-5 and J usage is TRBJ2-7, with D unresolved. The germline V gene has CDR1 SGHKS and CDR2 YYEKEE (reference sequence). V was pared by 4 bases and J by 0 bases, with 8 bases between. The CDR3 totals 13 residues. In DNA form, the CDR3 reads TGTGCCAGCAGCCCGTACAGCTCCTACGAGCAGTACTTC. Residues: CASSPYSSYEQYF.